The 2 T cell receptor beta chains presented below share a single source sample, sequenced in a study of shared clonotypes between healthy human individuals. TCRdb's copy holds only in-frame clones and misses some; the assay was immunoSEQ multiplex PCR. The repertoire holds over 2 million clones, with 85% to 95% as singletons. Sequencing was performed on naive CD4+ T cells from PBMCs. The subset is: CD45RA+ positively selected. The origin of the receptors is a young man in good health. Some clones in this sample may be carry-over from other donors' samples.

The V call is TRBV21-1, the J call TRBJ2-7; the table gives TRBD2 as D, unverified against the DNA. TRBV21-1 is a pseudogene segment. The CDR3 consists of 17 residues. The CDR3 loop is CASSPMRGRALSYEQYF. CDR3 nucleotides: TGTGCCAGCAGCCCGATGCGTGGGAGGGCCCTCTCCTACGAGCAGTACTTC.

This clone was observed a single time. CDR3 sequence reads: CASSELTGQGLGGNQPQHF. For the CDR3, the DNA is TGTGCCAGCAGTGAGCTCACAGGACAGGGCCTGGGTGGCAATCAGCCCCAGCATTTT. V gene TRBV6-1 combines with J gene TRBJ1-5; 8 bases line up with TRBD1. V shed 3 bases, J shed 2 bases, and the junction held 15 bases outside the gene matches. CDR1 is MNHNS, CDR2 SASEGT, per germline. The CDR3 extends over 19 amino acids.